This T cell receptor (beta chain) was captured in a study of T cell responses to AZD1222 COVID-19 vaccine. Study observations and caveats: Vaccination with two AZD1222 doses was followed by a rise in Spike-specific TCR breadth and depth. Donors skewed white British and female; clonal diversity was possibly underestimated. Unmutated variant regions are reportedly targeted by nearly half of spike-specific TCRs. Just 5 or 6 AZD1222 recipients tested seropositive at baseline.

Clones were read by immunoSEQ multiplex PCR, and TCRdb kept only the in-frame ones, dropping some. The top ten hold roughly 24% of the sample, which has 92,000 or so clones, about 90% seen once. Germline CDR1 and CDR2: KGHSH and LQKENI. The CDR3 runs 13 residues. The ends were cut back, 6 bases at V and 0 bases at J, with 7 bases in the middle. Regarding this clone: Its antigen remains unidentified.

The source material was peripheral blood, sampled on day 0 of AZD1222 vaccination. This receptor was obtained from an adult in good health. The chain uses TRBV18 and TRBJ2-3; D perhaps matches TRBD2 (6 bases). The CDR3 coding sequence is TGTGCCAGCTCGGGGGGTAGCACAGATACGCAGTATTTT. Translation gives CASSGGSTDTQYF. The full variable domain, in which reference TRBV18 and TRBJ2-3 provide the parts outside the CDR3, is NAGVMQNPRHLVRRRGQEARLRCSPMKGHSHVYWYRQLPEEGLKFMVYLQKENIIDESGMPKERFSAEFPKEGPSILRIQQVVRGDSAAYFCASSGGSTDTQYFGPGTRLTVL.